This T cell receptor (beta chain) was retrieved from a study of blood T cell repertoires in COVID-19. The method was immunoSEQ multiplex PCR; TCRdb's version includes in-frame clones alone and lacks a portion of them. The sample holds about 200,000 clones; 65% to 85% are singletons and the top ten take around 3.1%. This TCR derives from a woman aged 30 to 39 who had been exposed to COVID-19. The sequencing input was PBMCs or T cells enriched from blood (not recorded which).

In nucleotides, the CDR3 is TGTGCCAGCTCCGCGGCAGGGGATCTGATTTCGGGTACTGAAGCTTTCTTT. This codes for CASSAAGDLISGTEAFF. The chain links TRBV5-4 to TRBJ1-1; the D gene is possibly TRBD1 (6 bases). The CDR3 consists of 17 residues. Germline V gives CDR1 SGHNT, CDR2 YYREEE (reference sequence). Trimming removed 7 bases at V and 5 bases at J, with 27 bases between.